This T cell receptor (beta chain) was captured in a study of beta chain features in type 1 diabetes. The authors reverse transcribed all of the isolated RNA, so sequencing captured expressed TCRB transcripts. Here immunoSEQ multiplex PCR was the method, and the copy in TCRdb shows in-frame clones only, minus some. The repertoire holds fewer than 350,000 clones, with about 15% as singletons. General observations from the study: There was a possibility that cDNA sequencing over-represented cells with high TCR expression. Shorter TCRB CDR3s, moderately but significantly so, were found in Type 1 diabetes patients in all four CD4+ subsets. Patients' naive, central memory and regulatory TCRB repertoires appeared more alike than those of healthy donors.

Sorting with CD45RO/CCR7/CD25/CD127/CD95/CD27 yielded naive, central memory, regulatory and stem-like memory CD4+ cells. Sorted populations all exceeded 95% purity. The V gene end was trimmed by 1 base and the J gene end by 1 base; junction bases not matched to a gene: 4. The CDR3 is 16 residues long. The germline V gene has CDR1 MGHRA and CDR2 YSYEKL. As regards this clone: The antigen remains undetermined.

V gene TRBV4-1 combines with J gene TRBJ1-5, with 7 nucleotides matching TRBD1. Source material: naive CD4+ T cells from blood. This TCR came from a man younger than 35 with type 1 diabetes. The CDR3 nucleotides read TGCGCCAGCAGCCAAGGACAGGGCGCGAGCAATCAGCCCCAGCATTTT. Translating gives CASSQGQGASNQPQHF.